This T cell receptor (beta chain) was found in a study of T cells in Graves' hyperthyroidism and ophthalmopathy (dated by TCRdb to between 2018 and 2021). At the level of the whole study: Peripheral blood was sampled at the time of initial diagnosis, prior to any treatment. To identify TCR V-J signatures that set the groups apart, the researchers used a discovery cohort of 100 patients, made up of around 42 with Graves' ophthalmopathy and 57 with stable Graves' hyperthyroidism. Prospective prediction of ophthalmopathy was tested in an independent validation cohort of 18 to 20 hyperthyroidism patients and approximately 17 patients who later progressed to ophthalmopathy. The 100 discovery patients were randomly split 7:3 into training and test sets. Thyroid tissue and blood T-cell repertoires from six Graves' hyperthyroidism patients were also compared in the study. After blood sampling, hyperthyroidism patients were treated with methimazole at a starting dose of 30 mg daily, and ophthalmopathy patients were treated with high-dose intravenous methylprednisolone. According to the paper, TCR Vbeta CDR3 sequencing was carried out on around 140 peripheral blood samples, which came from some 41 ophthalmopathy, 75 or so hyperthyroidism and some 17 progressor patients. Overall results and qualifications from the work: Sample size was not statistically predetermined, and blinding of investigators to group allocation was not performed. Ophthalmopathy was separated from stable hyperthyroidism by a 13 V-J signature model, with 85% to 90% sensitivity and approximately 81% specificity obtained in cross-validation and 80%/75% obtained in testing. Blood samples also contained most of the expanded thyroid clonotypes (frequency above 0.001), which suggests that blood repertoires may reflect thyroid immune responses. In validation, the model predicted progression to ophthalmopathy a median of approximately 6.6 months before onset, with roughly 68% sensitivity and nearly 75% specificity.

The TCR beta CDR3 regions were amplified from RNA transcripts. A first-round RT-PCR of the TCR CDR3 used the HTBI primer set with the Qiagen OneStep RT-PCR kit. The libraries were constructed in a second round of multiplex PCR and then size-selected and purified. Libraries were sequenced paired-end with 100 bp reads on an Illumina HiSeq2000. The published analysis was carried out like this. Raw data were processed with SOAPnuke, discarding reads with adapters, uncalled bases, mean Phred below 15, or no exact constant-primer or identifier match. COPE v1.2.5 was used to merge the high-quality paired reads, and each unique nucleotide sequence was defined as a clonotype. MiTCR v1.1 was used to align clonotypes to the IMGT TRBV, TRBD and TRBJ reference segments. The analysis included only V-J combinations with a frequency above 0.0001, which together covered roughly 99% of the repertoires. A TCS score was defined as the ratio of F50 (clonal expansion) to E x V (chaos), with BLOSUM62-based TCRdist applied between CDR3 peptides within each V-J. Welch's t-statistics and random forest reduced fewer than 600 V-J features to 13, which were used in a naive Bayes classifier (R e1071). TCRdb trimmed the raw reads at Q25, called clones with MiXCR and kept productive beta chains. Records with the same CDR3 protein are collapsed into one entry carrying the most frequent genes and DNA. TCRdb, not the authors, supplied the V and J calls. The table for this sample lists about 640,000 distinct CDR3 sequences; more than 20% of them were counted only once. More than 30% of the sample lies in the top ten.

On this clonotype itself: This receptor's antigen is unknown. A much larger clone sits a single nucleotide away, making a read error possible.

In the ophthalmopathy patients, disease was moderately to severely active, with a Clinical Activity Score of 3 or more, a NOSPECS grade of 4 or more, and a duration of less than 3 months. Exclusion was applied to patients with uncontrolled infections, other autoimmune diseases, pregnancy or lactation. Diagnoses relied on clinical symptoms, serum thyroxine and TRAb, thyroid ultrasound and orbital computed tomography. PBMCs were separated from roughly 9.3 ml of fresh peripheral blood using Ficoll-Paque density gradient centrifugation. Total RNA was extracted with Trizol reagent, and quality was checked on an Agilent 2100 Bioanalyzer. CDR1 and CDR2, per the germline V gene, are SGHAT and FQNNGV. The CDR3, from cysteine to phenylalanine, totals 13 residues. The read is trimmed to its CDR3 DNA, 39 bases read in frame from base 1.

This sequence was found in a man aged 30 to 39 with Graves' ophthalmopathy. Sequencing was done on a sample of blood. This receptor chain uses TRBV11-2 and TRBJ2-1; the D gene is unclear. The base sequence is TGTGCCAGCAACTTATTTAGCCACAATGAGCAGTTCTTC. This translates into CASNLFSHNEQFF.